The present T cell receptor (beta chain) was sequenced within a study of OX40 agonist ivuxolimab in advanced cancers. CDR3 size: 13 residues. The germline V and J ends were trimmed by 0 bases and 1 base, with 4 bases remaining between them. CDR1 is SGDLS and CDR2 is YYNGEE in the germline V gene. The method was immunoSEQ multiplex PCR; TCRdb's version includes in-frame clones alone and lacks a portion of them. The sample records under 80,000 clones, 93% being singletons. The chain couples TRBV9 to TRBJ1-1; D is unclear. This material consisted of CD4+ or CD8+ T cells sorted from blood, taken in a trial of the OX40 agonist ivuxolimab. This sequence was found in an adult with an advanced solid tumor such as melanoma, head and neck, liver or kidney cancer. CDR3 DNA sequence: TGTGCCAGCAGCGTAGTGCGGAACACTGAAGCTTTCTTT. Its protein product is CASSVVRNTEAFF.